This record covers a single T cell receptor (beta chain). It has no known antigen specificity. Base qualities are not recorded, but no much larger clone differs from it by a single base. A MiSeq instrument was used for deep resolution sequencing, which targeted depths ranging from 1 in 1 million up to 1 in 200,000 T cells, with coverage averaging 10x for each clonotype. The immunoSEQ hsTCRB Kit was used to generate TCR beta libraries. The authors' analysis ran thus. The data were analyzed with ImmunoSEQ Analyzer and ImmunoSEQ Data Assistant, and V, D and J gene assignments followed IMGT definitions. Clonality, which ranges from 0 to 1, was calculated by subtracting the normalized Shannon entropy of productive rearrangement frequencies from one. Only overrepresented clonotypes making up at least 0.05% of the repertoire of each patient were included in the public clonotype analysis. Repertoires from about a dozen age-matched healthy donors in immuneACCESS were used as clonality controls. Here the immuneACCESS table is served through TCRdb, limited to in-frame sequences with V and J called. Missing clones are a known gap in these copies; in checked studies unresolved V genes cover under half, and the rest lacks a known reason. Clone size and V and J calls were adopted from that table, with D and trimming inferred from the DNA. The sample table lists fewer than 400,000 clones, 67% of them with a count of one. The biggest ten clones account for 6% to 6.5% of the sample.

The sample comes from a study of cytotoxic CD8 clonotypes in ibrutinib-treated CLL listed by TCRdb under 2021. In the study overall: In this cohort, around 15 patients were treatment-naive and some 10 were relapsed/refractory, while some 18 had unmutated IGHV. Cryopreserved peripheral blood mononuclear cells were obtained prior to treatment, at the time of response, and at either disease progression or sustained remission. On average, each sample yielded around 250,000 productive templates and 85,000 to 95,000 productive rearrangements. All remission and progressive disease samples were collected while patients were still receiving ibrutinib. Of the 90 or so people in the trial, 25 to 30 had longitudinal samples available. Partial responses were observed in roughly 24 patients and complete responses in 2; after a median follow-up of roughly 72 months, remission was maintained in 14 patients and progression was observed in approximately 12. The response samples were drawn at a median of around eleven months into treatment, with a range of about 6 to 36 months. What the authors observed across the whole study: Public clonotypes were rare and either contracted or stayed stable during treatment, and the rise in clonality at ibrutinib response reflected the expansion of private clonotypes. Baseline clonality was found to be higher than that of age-matched healthy donors and was strongly correlated with circulating CD8+ T-cell counts. Sampling times were not matched between sustained-remission and progressing patients, and lymph node repertoires were not studied. An increase in clonality was observed at ibrutinib response, with clonality remaining stable during sustained remission and falling back toward baseline at progression.

Roughly 2.2 micrograms of genomic DNA were extracted from cryopreserved PBMCs for TCR beta library preparation. Longitudinal blood samples from CLL patients receiving ibrutinib monotherapy were subjected to high-throughput TCR beta sequencing. The patients were enrolled in a single-center, open-label phase 2 trial of ibrutinib monotherapy. The sequences come from PBMCs, collected after 36 months of ibrutinib treatment. The origin of this receptor is a human donor with chronic lymphocytic leukemia.

The CDR3 region reads CASSSRGQTYEQYF. The DNA reads as follows: TGTGCCAGCAGCTCAAGGGGACAGACCTACGAGCAGTACTTC. The chain joins TRBV6-5 to TRBJ2-7, with 7 bases aligning to TRBD1. From the germline V gene, CDR1 is MNHEY and CDR2 is SVGAGI. V is pruned by 6 bases and J by 2 bases, leaving 7 bases of the junction without a gene match. Including the terminal cysteine and phenylalanine, the CDR3 comprises 14 residues. Here the CDR3 DNA is all that survives: 42 bases in frame from base 1.